This section outlines one TCR beta chain sequence together with its context. Its antigen is currently unknown. Study processing details: Patient CD8+ clones larger than 1% rarely matched published virus-specific TCRB sequences. Libraries were prepared by immunoSEQ multiplex PCR; TCRdb keeps only in-frame clonotypes and omits some of them. V and J calls and clone size come straight from that table; D and trimming were deduced from the DNA. The sample has under 20,000 clones, around 80% seen once; the top ten hold about 30%. The data originate from a study of somatic mutations in cytotoxic T cells in rheumatoid arthritis. Turning to the study itself: After diagnosis, patient blood (about 30 ml EDTA) was drawn right away, before any treatment was given. Study-level points and caveats: Increasing age coincided with elevated CD8+ clonality among rheumatoid arthritis patients, though not among healthy controls. CD8+ T cells showed clonality that did not differ significantly between patients with rheumatoid arthritis and age-matched healthy controls.

The CDR3 is made up of 15 amino acids. With V trimmed by 6 bases and J by 5 bases, 6 bases remained unmatched. Germline V gene data show CDR1 as MNHEY and CDR2 as SMNVEV (reference sequence). Sequenced sample: CD8+ T cells sorted from blood. This sequence joins TRBV27 and TRBJ2-2; 10 bases map to TRBD2. This clonotype originated in an adult with rheumatoid arthritis. CDR3 amino acids: CASRSGGAETGELFF. CDR3 coding DNA: TGTGCCAGCAGGAGCGGGGGGGCAGAGACCGGGGAGCTGTTTTTT.